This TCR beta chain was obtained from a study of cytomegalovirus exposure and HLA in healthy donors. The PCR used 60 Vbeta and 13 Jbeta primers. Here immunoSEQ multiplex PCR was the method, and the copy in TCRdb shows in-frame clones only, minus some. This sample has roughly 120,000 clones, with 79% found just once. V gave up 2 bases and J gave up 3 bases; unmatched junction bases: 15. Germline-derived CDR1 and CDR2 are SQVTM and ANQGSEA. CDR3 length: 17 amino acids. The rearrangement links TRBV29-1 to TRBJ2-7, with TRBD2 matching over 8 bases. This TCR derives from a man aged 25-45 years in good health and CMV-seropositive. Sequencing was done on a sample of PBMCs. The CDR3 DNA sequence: TGCAGCGTTGAAATGAATCGGGGGGGGGACTTGTTCTACGAGCAGTACTTC. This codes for CSVEMNRGGDLFYEQYF.